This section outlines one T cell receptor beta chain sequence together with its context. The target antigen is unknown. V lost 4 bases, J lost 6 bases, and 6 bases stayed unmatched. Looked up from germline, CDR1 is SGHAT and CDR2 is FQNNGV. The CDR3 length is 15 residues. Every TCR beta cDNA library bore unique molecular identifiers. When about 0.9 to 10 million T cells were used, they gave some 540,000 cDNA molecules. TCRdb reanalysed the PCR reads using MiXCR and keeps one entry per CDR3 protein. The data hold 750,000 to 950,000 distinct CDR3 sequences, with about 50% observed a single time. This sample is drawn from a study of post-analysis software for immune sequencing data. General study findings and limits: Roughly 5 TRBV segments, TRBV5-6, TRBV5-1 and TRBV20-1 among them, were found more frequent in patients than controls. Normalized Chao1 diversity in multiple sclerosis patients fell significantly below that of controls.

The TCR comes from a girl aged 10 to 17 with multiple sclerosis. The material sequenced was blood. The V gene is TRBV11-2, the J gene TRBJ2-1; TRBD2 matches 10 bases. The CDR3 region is CASSSTLAGANEQFF. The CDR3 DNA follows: TGTGCCAGCAGCTCAACTCTAGCGGGAGCCAATGAGCAGTTCTTC.